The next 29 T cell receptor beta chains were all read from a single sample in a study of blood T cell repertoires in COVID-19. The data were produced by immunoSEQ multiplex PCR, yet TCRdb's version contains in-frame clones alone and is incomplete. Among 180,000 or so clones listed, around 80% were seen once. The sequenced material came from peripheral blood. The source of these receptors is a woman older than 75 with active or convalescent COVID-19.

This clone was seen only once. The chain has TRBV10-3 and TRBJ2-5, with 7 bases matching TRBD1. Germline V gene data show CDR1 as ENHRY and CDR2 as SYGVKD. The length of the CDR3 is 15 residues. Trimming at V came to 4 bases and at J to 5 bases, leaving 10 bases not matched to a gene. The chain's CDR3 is CAISGPTGQGETQYF. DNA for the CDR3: TGTGCCATCAGTGGTCCGACAGGGCAAGGGGAGACCCAGTACTTC.

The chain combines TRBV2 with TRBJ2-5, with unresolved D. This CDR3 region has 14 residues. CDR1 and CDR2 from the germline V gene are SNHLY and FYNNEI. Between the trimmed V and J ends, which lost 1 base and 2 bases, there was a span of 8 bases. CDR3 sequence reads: CASSEGLSQETQYF. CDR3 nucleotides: TGTGCCAGCAGTGAAGGTCTCAGTCAAGAGACCCAGTACTTC.

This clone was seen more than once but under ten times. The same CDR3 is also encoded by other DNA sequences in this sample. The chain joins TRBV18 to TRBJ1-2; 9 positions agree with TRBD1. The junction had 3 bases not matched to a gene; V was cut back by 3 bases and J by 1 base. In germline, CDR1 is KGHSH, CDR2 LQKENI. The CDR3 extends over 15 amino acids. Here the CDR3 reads CASSPRQGDNYGYTF. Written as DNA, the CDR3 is TGTGCCAGCTCACCCCGACAGGGGGATAACTATGGCTACACCTTC. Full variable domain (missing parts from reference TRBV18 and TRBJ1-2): NAGVMQNPRHLVRRRGQEARLRCSPMKGHSHVYWYRQLPEEGLKFMVYLQKENIIDESGMPKERFSAEFPKEGPSILRIQQVVRGDSAAYFCASSPRQGDNYGYTFGSGTRLTVV.

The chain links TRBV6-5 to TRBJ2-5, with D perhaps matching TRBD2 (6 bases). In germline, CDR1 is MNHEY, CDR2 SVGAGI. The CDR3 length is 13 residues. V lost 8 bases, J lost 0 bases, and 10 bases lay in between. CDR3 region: CASRRGNQETQYF. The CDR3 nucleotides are TGTGCCAGCCGCCGGGGGAACCAAGAGACCCAGTACTTC.

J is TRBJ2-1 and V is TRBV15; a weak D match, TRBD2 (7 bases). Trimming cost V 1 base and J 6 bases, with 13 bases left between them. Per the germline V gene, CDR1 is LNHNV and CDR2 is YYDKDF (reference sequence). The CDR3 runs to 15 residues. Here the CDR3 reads CATSRGGGLSNEQFF. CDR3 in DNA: TGTGCCACCAGCAGAGGGGGGGGCTTGAGCAATGAGCAGTTCTTC. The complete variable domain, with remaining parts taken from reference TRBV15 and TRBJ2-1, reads DAMVIQNPRYQVTQFGKPVTLSCSQTLNHNVMYWYQQKSSQAPKLLFHYYDKDFNNEADTPDNFQSRRPNTSFCFLDIRSPGLGDTAMYLCATSRGGGLSNEQFFGPGTRLTVL.

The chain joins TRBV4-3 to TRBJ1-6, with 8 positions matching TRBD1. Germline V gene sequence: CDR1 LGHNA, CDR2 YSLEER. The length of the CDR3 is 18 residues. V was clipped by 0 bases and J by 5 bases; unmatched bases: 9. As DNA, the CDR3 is TGCGCCAGCAGCCAAGAAGGACAGGGTTCTTTCAATAATTCACCCCTCCACTTT. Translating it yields CASSQEGQGSFNNSPLHF.

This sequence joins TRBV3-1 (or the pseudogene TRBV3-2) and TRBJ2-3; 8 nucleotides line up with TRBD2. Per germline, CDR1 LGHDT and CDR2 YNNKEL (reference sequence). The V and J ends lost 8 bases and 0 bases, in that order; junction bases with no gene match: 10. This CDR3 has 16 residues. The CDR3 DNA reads TGTGCCAGCCGATCCACCAGCGGGGGTAGCACAGATACGCAGTATTTT. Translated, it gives CASRSTSGGSTDTQYF.

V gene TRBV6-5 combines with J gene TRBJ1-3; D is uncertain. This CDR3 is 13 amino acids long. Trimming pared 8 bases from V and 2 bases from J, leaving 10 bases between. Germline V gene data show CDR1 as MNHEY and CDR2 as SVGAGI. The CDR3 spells CASRAGAGNTIYF. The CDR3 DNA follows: TGTGCCAGCCGCGCCGGGGCTGGAAACACCATATATTTT.

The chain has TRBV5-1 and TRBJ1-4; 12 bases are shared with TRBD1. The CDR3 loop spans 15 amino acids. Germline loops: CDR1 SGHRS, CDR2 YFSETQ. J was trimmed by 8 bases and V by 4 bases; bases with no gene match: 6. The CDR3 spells CASSDRDRGLEKLFF. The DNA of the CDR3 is TGCGCCAGCAGCGACCGGGACAGGGGGCTAGAAAAACTGTTTTTT. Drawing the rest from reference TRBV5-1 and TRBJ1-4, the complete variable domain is KAGVTQTPRYLIKTRGQQVTLSCSPISGHRSVSWYQQTPGQGLQFLFEYFSETQRNKGNFPGRFSGRQFSNSRSEMNVSTLELGDSALYLCASSDRDRGLEKLFFGSGTQLSVL.

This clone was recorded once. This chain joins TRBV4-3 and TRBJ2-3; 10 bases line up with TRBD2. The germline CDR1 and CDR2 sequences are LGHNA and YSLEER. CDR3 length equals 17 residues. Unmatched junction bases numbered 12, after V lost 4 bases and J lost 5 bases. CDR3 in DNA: TGCGCCAGCAGCCCCTCTTTAAGCGGGGGGGCTAAAGATACGCAGTATTTT. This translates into CASSPSLSGGAKDTQYF.

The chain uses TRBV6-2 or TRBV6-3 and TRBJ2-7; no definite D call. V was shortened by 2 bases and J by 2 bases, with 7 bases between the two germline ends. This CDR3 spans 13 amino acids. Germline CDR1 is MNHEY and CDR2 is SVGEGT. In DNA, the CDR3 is TGTGCCAGCAGTTACGGGCCAGCCTACGAGCAGTACTTC. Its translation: CASSYGPAYEQYF.

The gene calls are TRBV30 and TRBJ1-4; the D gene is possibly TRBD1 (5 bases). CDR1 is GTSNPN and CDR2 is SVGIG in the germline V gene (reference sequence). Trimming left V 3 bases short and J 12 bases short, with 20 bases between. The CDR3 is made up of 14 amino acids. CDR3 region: CAWSPAGVRRQLFF. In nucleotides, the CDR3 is TGTGCCTGGAGCCCCGCGGGGGTTAGGAGACAACTGTTTTTT.

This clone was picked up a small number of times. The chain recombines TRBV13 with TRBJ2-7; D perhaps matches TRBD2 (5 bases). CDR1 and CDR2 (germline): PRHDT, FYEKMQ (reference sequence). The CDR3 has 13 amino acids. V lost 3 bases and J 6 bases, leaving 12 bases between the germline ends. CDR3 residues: CASSFETISEQYF. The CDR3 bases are TGTGCCAGCAGCTTCGAGACTATCTCCGAGCAGTACTTC.

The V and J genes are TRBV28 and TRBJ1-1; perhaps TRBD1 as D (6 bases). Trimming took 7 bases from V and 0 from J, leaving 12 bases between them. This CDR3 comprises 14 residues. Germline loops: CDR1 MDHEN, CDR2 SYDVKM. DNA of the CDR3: TGTGCCAGCAAATCCCCAGGGGTGAACACTGAAGCTTTCTTT. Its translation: CASKSPGVNTEAFF.

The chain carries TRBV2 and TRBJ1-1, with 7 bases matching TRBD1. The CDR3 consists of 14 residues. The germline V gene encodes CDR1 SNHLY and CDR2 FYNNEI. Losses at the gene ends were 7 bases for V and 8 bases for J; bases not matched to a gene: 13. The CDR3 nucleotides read TGTGCCAGCAAGAGGGACAGACTTTCGGGGGAAGCTTTCTTT. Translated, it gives CASKRDRLSGEAFF.

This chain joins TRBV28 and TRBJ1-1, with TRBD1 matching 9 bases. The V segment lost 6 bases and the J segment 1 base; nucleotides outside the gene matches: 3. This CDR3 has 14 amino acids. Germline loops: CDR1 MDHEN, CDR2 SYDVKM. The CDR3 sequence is CASRNRGRNTEAFF. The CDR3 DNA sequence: TGTGCCAGCAGAAACAGGGGGCGGAACACTGAAGCTTTCTTT.

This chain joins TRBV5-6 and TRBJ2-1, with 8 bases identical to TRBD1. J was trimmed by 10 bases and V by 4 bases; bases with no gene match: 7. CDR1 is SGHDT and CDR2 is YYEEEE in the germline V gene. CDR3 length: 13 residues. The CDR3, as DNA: TGTGCCAGCAGCCTAGGACAGGGTTTCGAGCAGTTCTTC. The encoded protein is CASSLGQGFEQFF.

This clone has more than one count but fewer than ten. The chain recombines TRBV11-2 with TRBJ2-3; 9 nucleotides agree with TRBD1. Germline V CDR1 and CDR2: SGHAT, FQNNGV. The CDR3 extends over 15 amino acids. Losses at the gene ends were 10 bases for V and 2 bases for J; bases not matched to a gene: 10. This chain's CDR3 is CATSQTGGYTDTQYF. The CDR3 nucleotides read TGTGCCACCTCTCAGACAGGGGGGTACACAGATACGCAGTATTTT.

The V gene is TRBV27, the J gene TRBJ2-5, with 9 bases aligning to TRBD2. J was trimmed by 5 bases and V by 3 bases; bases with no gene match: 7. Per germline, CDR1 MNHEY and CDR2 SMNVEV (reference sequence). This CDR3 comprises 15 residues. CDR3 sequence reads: CASSFERGVMETQYF. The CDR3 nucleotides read TGTGCCAGCAGTTTTGAGCGGGGGGTTATGGAGACCCAGTACTTC.

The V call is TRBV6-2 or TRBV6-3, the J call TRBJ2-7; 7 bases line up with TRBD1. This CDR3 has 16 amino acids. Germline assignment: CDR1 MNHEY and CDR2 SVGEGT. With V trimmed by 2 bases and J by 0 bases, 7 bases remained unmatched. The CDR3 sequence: CASSYAWGQSSYEQYF. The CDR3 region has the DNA TGTGCCAGCAGTTACGCGTGGGGACAGAGCTCCTACGAGCAGTACTTC.

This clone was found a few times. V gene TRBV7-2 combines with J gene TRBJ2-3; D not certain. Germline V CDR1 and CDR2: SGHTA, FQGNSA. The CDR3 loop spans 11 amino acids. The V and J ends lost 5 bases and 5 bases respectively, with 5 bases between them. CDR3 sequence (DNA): TGTGCCAGCAGCCCCCTAGATACGCAGTATTTT. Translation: CASSPLDTQYF. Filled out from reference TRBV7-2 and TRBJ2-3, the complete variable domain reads GAGVSQSPSNKVTEKGKDVELRCDPISGHTALYWYRQSLGQGLEFLIYFQGNSAPDKSGLPSDRFSAERTGGSVSTLTIQRTQQEDSAVYLCASSPLDTQYFGPGTRLTVL.

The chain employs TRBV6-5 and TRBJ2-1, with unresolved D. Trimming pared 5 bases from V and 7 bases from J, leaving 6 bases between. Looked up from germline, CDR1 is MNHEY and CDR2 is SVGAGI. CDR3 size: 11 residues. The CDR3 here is CASSRRNEQFF. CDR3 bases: TGTGCCAGCAGTAGGAGAAATGAGCAGTTCTTC.

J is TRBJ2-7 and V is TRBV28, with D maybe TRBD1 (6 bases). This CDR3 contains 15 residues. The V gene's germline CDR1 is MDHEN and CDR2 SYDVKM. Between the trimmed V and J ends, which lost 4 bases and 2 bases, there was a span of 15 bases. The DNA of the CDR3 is TGTGCCAGCAGTTCCCCCCCTCAGGGGACCTACGAGCAGTACTTC. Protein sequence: CASSSPPQGTYEQYF.

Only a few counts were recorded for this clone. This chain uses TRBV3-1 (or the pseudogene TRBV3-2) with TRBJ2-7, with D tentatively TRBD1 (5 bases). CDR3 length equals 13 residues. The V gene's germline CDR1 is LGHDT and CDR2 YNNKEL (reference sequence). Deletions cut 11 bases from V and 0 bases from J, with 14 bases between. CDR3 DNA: TGTGCCTCAGCCAGGGCCGACTCCTACGAGCAGTACTTC. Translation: CASARADSYEQYF.

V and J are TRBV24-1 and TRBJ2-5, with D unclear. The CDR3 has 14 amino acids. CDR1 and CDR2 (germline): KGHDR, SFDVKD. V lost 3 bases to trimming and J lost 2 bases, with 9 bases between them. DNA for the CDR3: TGTGCCACCAGTGATCGTAATGAGCAAGAGACCCAGTACTTC. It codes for CATSDRNEQETQYF.

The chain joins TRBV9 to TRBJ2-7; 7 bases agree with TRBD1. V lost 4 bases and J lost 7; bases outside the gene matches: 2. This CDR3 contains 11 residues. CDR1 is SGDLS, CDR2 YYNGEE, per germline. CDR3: CASSSGGEQYF. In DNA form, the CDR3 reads TGTGCCAGCAGCTCAGGGGGAGAGCAGTACTTC.

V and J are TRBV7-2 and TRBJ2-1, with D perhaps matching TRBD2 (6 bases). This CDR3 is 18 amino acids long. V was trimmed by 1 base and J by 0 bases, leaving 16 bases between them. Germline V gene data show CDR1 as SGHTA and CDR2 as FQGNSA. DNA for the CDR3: TGTGCCAGCAGCTTAGAGGGACTGAGACTCAGCTCCTACAATGAGCAGTTCTTC. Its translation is CASSLEGLRLSSYNEQFF.

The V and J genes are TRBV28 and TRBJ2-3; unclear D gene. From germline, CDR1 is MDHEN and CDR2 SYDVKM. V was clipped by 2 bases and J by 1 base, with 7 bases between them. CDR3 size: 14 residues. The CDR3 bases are TGTGCCAGCAGTTTACTAGACGGCACAGATACGCAGTATTTT. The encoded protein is CASSLLDGTDTQYF.

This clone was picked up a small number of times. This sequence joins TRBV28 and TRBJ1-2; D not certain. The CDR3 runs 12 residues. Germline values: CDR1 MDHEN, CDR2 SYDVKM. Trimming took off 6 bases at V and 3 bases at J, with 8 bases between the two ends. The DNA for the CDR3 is TGTGCCAGCAGCAGGACTCACTATGGCTACACCTTC. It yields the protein CASSRTHYGYTF.